Presented here are 22 T cell receptor beta chains from one specimen sequenced in a study of cytomegalovirus exposure and HLA in healthy donors. PCR employed 60 Vbeta and 13 Jbeta primers. Measured with immunoSEQ multiplex PCR; TCRdb has only the in-frame clones, and not every one. This sample has some 140,000 clones, with 75% to 90% found just once. Sequencing used PBMCs. All receptors come from a man aged 40-49 years in good health and CMV-seronegative.

The V gene is TRBV5-1, the J gene TRBJ1-1; D is unclear. Germline V gene data show CDR1 as SGHRS and CDR2 as YFSETQ. The V gene lost 0 bases and the J gene lost 1 base, with 7 bases spanning the gap. There are 14 residues in the CDR3. The CDR3, as DNA: TGCGCCAGCAGCTTGGGACAAGAGAACACTGAAGCTTTCTTT. As protein: CASSLGQENTEAFF.

Notes on this clone: Compared with germline, one end of the junction differs, possibly owing to a read error. The chain carries TRBV7-9 and TRBJ2-7, with D hard to call. The CDR3 consists of 13 residues. Per the germline V gene, CDR1 is SEHNR and CDR2 is FQNEAQ (reference sequence). The CDR3 protein is CSSSPTGQAYTYF. CDR3 in DNA: TGTTCCAGCAGCCCTACCGGCCAGGCCTATACGTACTTC.

V is TRBV28 and J is TRBJ1-2, with TRBD1 as a possible D gene (6 bases). The V gene's germline CDR1 is MDHEN and CDR2 SYDVKM. Trimming shortened V by 4 bases and J by 4 bases, and 13 bases separated the two germline ends. This CDR3 is 14 amino acids long. The CDR3 DNA sequence: TGTGCCAGCAGTTCGGACAGCTTAAGCTATGGCTACACCTTC. Translation gives CASSSDSLSYGYTF.

This clone was recorded only once. This chain connects TRBV15 to TRBJ2-1; TRBD2 might be the D (6 bases). Germline V CDR1 and CDR2: LNHNV, YYDKDF (reference sequence). The ends were cut back, 5 bases at V and 4 bases at J, with 15 bases in the middle. This CDR3 spans 15 amino acids. CDR3 sequence reads: CATSSPFREYNEQFF. In DNA, the CDR3 is TGTGCCACCAGCTCTCCCTTCCGGGAGTACAATGAGCAGTTCTTC.

The genes are TRBV7-6 and TRBJ2-1; 8 nucleotides agree with TRBD2. Per germline, CDR1 SGHVS and CDR2 FNYEAQ. This CDR3 is 15 amino acids long. J was trimmed by 0 bases and V by 5 bases; bases with no gene match: 3. This chain's CDR3 is CASSRRGGSYNEQFF. CDR3 bases: TGTGCCAGCAGCCGCCGGGGGGGCTCCTACAATGAGCAGTTCTTC.

The V call is TRBV27, the J call TRBJ1-4; D perhaps matches TRBD1 (6 bases). Germline V gene lookup returns CDR1 MNHEY and CDR2 SMNVEV (reference sequence). Trimming removed 6 bases from V and 3 bases from J, with 17 bases in between. The CDR3 has 16 residues. CDR3 nucleotides: TGTGCCAGCAGGGGGGCCGGGGGGCTCCCTAATGAAAAACTGTTTTTT. Its protein is CASRGAGGLPNEKLFF.

This clone was observed a few times. The CDR3 coding sequence is TGTGCCAGCAGAGCGCCGACTAACTACGAGCAGTACTTC. Translation: CASRAPTNYEQYF. The chain has TRBV7-9 and TRBJ2-7; tentative D call: TRBD2 (5 bases). CDR3 size: 13 residues. V lost 6 bases and J lost 3, with 12 bases in between. Germline-derived CDR1 and CDR2 are SEHNR and FQNEAQ (reference sequence).

The J gene is TRBJ2-5, the V gene TRBV7-9; D gene ambiguous. Trimming took off 5 bases at V and 4 bases at J, with 11 bases between the two ends. Per germline, CDR1 SEHNR and CDR2 FQNEAQ (reference sequence). The CDR3 covers 13 residues. CDR3 nucleotide sequence: TGTGCCAGCAGCGTGAGTATTGGAGAGACCCAGTACTTC. It yields the protein CASSVSIGETQYF.

This clone came up a few times. This chain links TRBV7-2 with TRBJ2-1; TRBD2 aligns across 7 bases. The V and J ends lost 5 bases and 7 bases, in that order; junction bases with no gene match: 8. The CDR3 length is 14 residues. The germline gives CDR1 SGHTA, CDR2 FQGNSA. CDR3 sequence reads: CASSLGGEGNEQFF. CDR3 nucleotide sequence: TGTGCCAGCAGCCTGGGGGGGGAAGGTAATGAGCAGTTCTTC.

V is TRBV7-9 and J is TRBJ2-3; no definite D call. The CDR3 is made up of 14 amino acids. Between the trimmed V and J ends, which lost 1 base and 4 bases, there was a span of 9 bases. Germline V gene data show CDR1 as SEHNR and CDR2 as FQNEAQ (reference sequence). CDR3 sequence reads: CASSLGNTADTQYF. In DNA form, the CDR3 reads TGTGCCAGCAGCTTAGGTAATACAGCAGATACGCAGTATTTT.

The J gene is TRBJ1-4, the V gene TRBV7-9, with D possibly TRBD1 on 5 matching bases. V was clipped by 1 base and J by 5 bases, with 11 bases between them. CDR1 is SEHNR, CDR2 FQNEAQ, per germline (reference sequence). The CDR3 is 15 amino acids. CDR3 nucleotides: TGTGCCAGCAGCTTAGTGCAGGGCATGAATGAAAAACTGTTTTTT. Encoded protein: CASSLVQGMNEKLFF.

The sample holds one count of this clone. The chain is built from TRBV30 and TRBJ2-1; 8 bases are a match to TRBD2. This CDR3 has 14 amino acids. V lost 3 bases to trimming and J lost 12 bases; unmatched junction nucleotides: 13. Germline V gene sequence: CDR1 GTSNPN, CDR2 SVGIG (reference sequence). CDR3 sequence (DNA): TGTGCCTGGAGAAGCGGGAGTTCCTGGAAGGGGCAGTTCTTC. Protein: CAWRSGSSWKGQFF.

The chain carries TRBV9 and TRBJ2-1; perhaps TRBD2 as D (5 bases). In germline, CDR1 is SGDLS, CDR2 YYNGEE. The CDR3 runs to 14 residues. The germline V and J ends were trimmed by 1 base and 6 bases, with 11 bases remaining between them. CDR3 coding DNA: TGTGCCAGCAGCGTAACGCTGCGGGTCAATGAGCAGTTCTTC. Translating gives CASSVTLRVNEQFF.

V is TRBV27 and J is TRBJ2-7; D not certain. Trimming stripped 6 bases from V and 12 bases from J, with 24 bases between. CDR1 and CDR2 (germline): MNHEY, SMNVEV (reference sequence). The CDR3 is 14 amino acids. The CDR3 loop is CASSEVQLSATWYF. The CDR3 bases are TGTGCCAGCAGCGAGGTTCAACTGTCCGCTACGTGGTACTTC.

This chain uses TRBV5-1 with TRBJ1-2; no definite D call. Trimming removed 0 bases at V and 5 bases at J, with 8 bases between. The CDR3 has 13 residues. Germline CDR1 and CDR2: SGHRS and YFSETQ. CDR3 in amino acids: CASSLAGEYGYTF. CDR3 sequence (DNA): TGCGCCAGCAGCTTGGCCGGGGAATATGGCTACACCTTC.

The V call is TRBV5-1, the J call TRBJ2-7, with no clear D. This CDR3 contains 12 residues. Germline V gives CDR1 SGHRS, CDR2 YFSETQ. Trimming pared 0 bases from V and 5 bases from J, leaving 6 bases between. CDR3 nucleotides: TGCGCCAGCAGCTTGGCCTTCGACGAGCAGTACTTC. This gives the protein CASSLAFDEQYF.

This rearrangement joins TRBV7-2 to TRBJ2-7; D is perhaps TRBD2 (6 bases). V gave up 1 base and J gave up 3 bases, with 10 bases separating them. This CDR3 is built from 14 residues. The germline V gene has CDR1 SGHTA and CDR2 FQGNSA. CDR3: CASSLVVGGYEQYF. CDR3 DNA: TGTGCCAGCAGCTTAGTTGTGGGAGGCTACGAGCAGTACTTC.

The chain is built from TRBV5-1 and TRBJ2-5, with 10 bases aligning to TRBD2. Germline assignment: CDR1 SGHRS and CDR2 YFSETQ. The CDR3 is 16 amino acids. V lost 4 bases to trimming and J lost 5 bases; unmatched junction nucleotides: 11. The CDR3 DNA reads TGCGCCAGCAGCCAAAATTCCGGGACTAGCGAGGAGACCCAGTACTTC. Residues: CASSQNSGTSEETQYF.

This clone appeared a single time. The rearrangement joins TRBV18 to TRBJ2-2; a weak D match, TRBD1 (5 bases). Trimming shortened V by 5 bases and J by 5 bases, and 21 bases separated the two germline ends. Germline loops: CDR1 KGHSH, CDR2 LQKENI. There are 17 residues in the CDR3. CDR3 residues: CASSSQQGSRRTGELFF. As DNA, the CDR3 is TGTGCCAGCTCATCCCAGCAGGGTAGTCGACGAACCGGGGAGCTGTTTTTT.

About this clone: Other DNA sequences within the sample encode an identical CDR3. The chain is built from TRBV4-1 and TRBJ2-7; 8 bases align to TRBD1. This CDR3 contains 14 residues. The germline CDR1 and CDR2 sequences are MGHRA and YSYEKL. The V gene end was trimmed by 2 bases and the J gene end by 4 bases; junction bases not matched to a gene: 4. The CDR3 region has the DNA TGCGCCAGCAGCCAACCTGACAGGGGTTACGAGCAGTACTTC. It translates to CASSQPDRGYEQYF.

The rearrangement joins TRBV10-3 to TRBJ1-5; D may be TRBD1 (5 bases). CDR3 length equals 14 residues. The V end lost 1 base, the J end lost 4 bases, and 8 bases lay between the germline ends. Germline-derived CDR1 and CDR2 are ENHRY and SYGVKD. CDR3 nucleotide sequence: TGTGCCATCAGTGAGTATGGGGCTAATCAGCCCCAGCATTTT. This translates into CAISEYGANQPQHF.

The chain couples TRBV28 to TRBJ2-7; 11 bases map to TRBD2. This CDR3 region has 15 residues. The ends lost 6 bases at V and 0 bases at J; junction bases unmatched: 4. Germline assignment: CDR1 MDHEN and CDR2 SYDVKM. CDR3 DNA: TGTGCCAGCAGACCTAGCGGGGGGCACTCCTACGAGCAGTACTTC. This translates into CASRPSGGHSYEQYF.